The T cell receptor beta chain under discussion was sequenced for a study of CD8+CD57+ T cells in acquired aplastic anemia. This clonotype was picked up a small number of times. TCR beta VDJ combinations and CDR3 sequences were profiled from genomic DNA. One entry per CDR3 protein, called by TCRdb with MiXCR from the reads. The sample has 33,000 or so distinct CDR3 sequences; about 77% are singletons. Unmatched junction bases numbered 6, after V lost 8 bases and J lost 1 base. Germline assignment: CDR1 SQVTM and CDR2 ANQGSEA. This CDR3 has 13 residues. The TCR sequence derives from a human donor in good health, serving as a control. This chain links TRBV29-1 with TRBJ2-3; 7 bases are a match to TRBD1. Sequencing used sorted CD4+, CD8+, or CD8+CD57+ T cells (not recorded which) from PBMCs. This chain's CDR3 is CSLSTGGTDTQYF. For the CDR3, the DNA is TGCAGCCTTTCTACAGGGGGCACAGATACGCAGTATTTT.